This section outlines one T cell receptor (beta chain) sequence together with its context. Its antigen is still unknown. The table came from immunoSEQ multiplex PCR; TCRdb's copy has only in-frame clones and leaves some out. The sample lists 70,000 or so clones, approximately 93% occurring once. The data were obtained in a study of OX40 agonist ivuxolimab in advanced cancers. General study findings and limits: At 0.1 to 3.0 mg/kg and by week 6, CD4+ and CD8+ T cells in the blood had expanded clonally.

The TCR comes from an adult with an advanced solid tumor such as melanoma, head and neck, liver or kidney cancer. Sequences were derived from CD4+ or CD8+ T cells sorted from blood, sampled in a trial of the OX40 agonist ivuxolimab.

The CDR3, as DNA: TGTGCTAGTGGTTTGGTTAGGGAGACCCAGTACTTC. Its translation is CASGLVRETQYF. The V gene is TRBV12-5, the J gene TRBJ2-5; no clear D. Germline V gene data show CDR1 as LGHNT and CDR2 as FRNRAP. The CDR3 is 12 residues long. V was shortened by 0 bases and J by 5 bases, with 4 bases between the two germline ends.